Included here is one TCR beta chain sequence, with context. These data come from a study of blood T cell repertoires in COVID-19. The CDR3 contains 16 residues. Germline assignment: CDR1 SGHRS and CDR2 YFSETQ. Losses at the gene ends were 0 bases for V and 7 bases for J; bases not matched to a gene: 10. The repertoire was sequenced with immunoSEQ multiplex PCR; TCRdb's copy has only in-frame clones and lacks some. In the table there are some 250,000 clones, 88% of which are singletons. The TCR comes from a woman aged 40 to 50 who had recovered from COVID-19. The specimen sequenced was peripheral blood. V usage is TRBV5-1 and J usage is TRBJ2-1, with 7 bases lining up with TRBD2. CDR3 protein: CASSLGAGVLRNEQFF. The CDR3 coding sequence is TGCGCCAGCAGCTTGGGGGCGGGAGTGCTTAGGAATGAGCAGTTCTTC.